This T cell receptor (beta chain) was profiled in a study of control samples from healthy donors and cancer patients. Germline V gives CDR1 SGDLS, CDR2 YYNGEE. The CDR3 is 13 residues long. Trimming shortened V by 4 bases and J by 0 bases, and 8 bases separated the two germline ends. TCRdb's copy holds only in-frame clones and misses some; the assay was immunoSEQ multiplex PCR. The sample has 150,000 to 200,000 clones; around 90% are singletons. In this sample, this clone turned up once. The chain recombines TRBV9 with TRBJ2-7, with a tentative D call TRBD1 (5 bases). Input material: blood. The clonotype comes from a woman between 45 and 60 years old in good health. The CDR3 nucleotides are TGTGCCAGCAGCCTACAGGACTCCTACGAGCAGTACTTC. This encodes CASSLQDSYEQYF.